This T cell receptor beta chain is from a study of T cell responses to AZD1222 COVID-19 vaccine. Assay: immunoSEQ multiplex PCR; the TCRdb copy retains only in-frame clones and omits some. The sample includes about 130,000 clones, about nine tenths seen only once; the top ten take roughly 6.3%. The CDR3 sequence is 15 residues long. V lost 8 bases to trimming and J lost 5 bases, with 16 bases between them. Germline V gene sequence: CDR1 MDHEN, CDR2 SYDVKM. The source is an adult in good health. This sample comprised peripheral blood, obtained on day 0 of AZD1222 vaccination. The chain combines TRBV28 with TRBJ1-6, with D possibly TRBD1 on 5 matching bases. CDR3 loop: CASQVGPGDNSPLHF. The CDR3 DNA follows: TGTGCCAGCCAGGTGGGTCCGGGGGATAATTCACCCCTCCACTTT.